The next 11 T cell receptor beta chains were all read from a single sample in a study of type 1 regulatory T cells. From the reads, TCRdb called clonotypes with MiXCR, one entry per CDR3 protein. The sample consists of over 55,000 distinct CDR3 sequences, about 60% of them appearing once. These TCRs are of unknown antigen specificity. The sequenced sample consisted of cultured T cells, either the whole culture or a sorted T cell fraction (not recorded which). Subset: Tr1-enriched cell product generated in vitro against host alloantigens. Every receptor here comes from a human donor in good health.

The rearrangement uses TRBV18 and TRBJ2-4; TRBD1 aligns across 9 bases. V shed 3 bases and J 4 bases; nucleotides not matched to a gene: 4. The CDR3 is made up of 15 amino acids. Germline assignment: CDR1 KGHSH and CDR2 LQKENI. The chain's CDR3 is CASSPVQGAKNIQYF. CDR3 nucleotides: TGTGCCAGCTCACCGGTACAGGGGGCAAAAAACATTCAGTACTTC.

The CDR3 region is CAISESGRGNIQYF. The DNA for the CDR3 is TGTGCCATCAGTGAGTCAGGCAGGGGAAACATTCAGTACTTC. The rearrangement links TRBV10-3 to TRBJ2-4, with D possibly being TRBD1 (6 bases). This CDR3 is 14 amino acids long. Germline-derived CDR1 and CDR2 are ENHRY and SYGVKD. V lost 0 bases, J lost 6 bases, and 9 bases lay in between.

In this sample, this clonotype turned up a few times. V is TRBV20-1 and J is TRBJ2-7; 10 positions match TRBD1. The length of the CDR3 is 15 residues. Trimming cost V 3 bases and J 7 bases; bases outside gene matches: 12. Germline CDR1 reads DFQATT; CDR2 reads SNEGSKA (reference sequence). Here the CDR3 DNA reads TGCAGTGCTAGGCCCGGCGGGACAGGGGCTTTTGAGCAGTACTTC. Translating it yields CSARPGGTGAFEQYF.

The chain employs TRBV19 and TRBJ1-4; D not certain. The CDR3 spans 14 residues. CDR1 and CDR2 (germline): LNHDA, SQIVND (reference sequence). Deletions cut 6 bases from V and 2 bases from J, with 10 bases between. The DNA for the CDR3 is TGTGCCAGTAGAAGATCGTGGACTAATGAAAAACTGTTTTTT. The encoded protein is CASRRSWTNEKLFF. The variable domain in full, with the rest retrieved from reference TRBV19 and TRBJ1-4, is DGGITQSPKYLFRKEGQNVTLSCEQNLNHDAMYWYRQDPGQGLRLIYYSQIVNDFQKGDIAEGYSVSREKKESFPLTVTSAQKNPTAFYLCASRRSWTNEKLFFGSGTQLSVL.

The chain carries TRBV5-5 and TRBJ2-2; 12 nucleotides align to TRBD2. This CDR3 spans 17 amino acids. V lost 5 bases, J lost 4 bases, and 9 bases stayed unmatched. Germline-derived CDR1 and CDR2 are SGHKS and YYEKEE (reference sequence). The CDR3 sequence is CASRTLAGGLGTGELFF. CDR3 in DNA: TGTGCCAGCAGGACCCTAGCGGGAGGGCTGGGCACCGGGGAGCTGTTTTTT.

This clonotype is medium-sized. The gene calls are TRBV7-2 and TRBJ2-1; 8 bases map to TRBD1. The CDR3 runs to 15 residues. With 6 bases clipped from V and 3 bases from J, the junction kept 7 bases outside the gene matches. CDR1 is SGHTA, CDR2 FQGNSA, per germline. The CDR3 DNA reads as TGTGCCAGCAGTTCCGGACAGGGTGGCTACAATGAGCAGTTCTTC. Amino acid sequence: CASSSGQGGYNEQFF.

The chain uses TRBV5-1 and TRBJ2-7; D tentatively reads TRBD1 or TRBD2 (5 bases each). The CDR3 extends over 16 amino acids. V lost 1 base and J 3 bases, leaving 17 bases between the germline ends. Germline V gives CDR1 SGHRS, CDR2 YFSETQ. The CDR3 here is CASSLIGRGALYEQYF. CDR3 DNA: TGCGCCAGCAGCTTGATTGGCCGGGGCGCCCTCTACGAGCAGTACTTC.

This rearrangement joins TRBV7-6 to TRBJ2-7; D not certain. CDR3 length: 12 residues. Per germline, CDR1 SGHVS and CDR2 FNYEAQ. The V end lost 7 bases, the J end lost 6 bases, and 13 bases lay between the germline ends. The chain's CDR3 is CASTNSFSEQYF. The CDR3 bases are TGTGCCAGCACCAATTCCTTTAGCGAGCAGTACTTC.

This chain joins TRBV11-1 and TRBJ2-7, with 12 bases lining up with TRBD2. The germline CDR1 and CDR2 sequences are SGHAT and FQDESV (reference sequence). With V trimmed by 2 bases and J by 4 bases, 9 bases remained unmatched. This CDR3 region has 17 residues. The CDR3 nucleotides are TGTGCCAGCAGCTTAAGGGGAGGAACTAGCGGGAGGTACGAGCAGTACTTC. Translating it yields CASSLRGGTSGRYEQYF.

J is TRBJ1-3 and V is TRBV20-1, with D unclear. Trimming cost V 5 bases and J 2 bases, with 10 bases left between them. The CDR3 covers 13 residues. CDR1 DFQATT and CDR2 SNEGSKA come from the germline V gene (reference sequence). CDR3 coding DNA: TGCAGTGCTCGAATATACACTGGAAACACCATATATTTT. It yields the protein CSARIYTGNTIYF.

This clonotype has only a few counts. The chain joins TRBV28 to TRBJ1-5; D is unresolved. Trimming left V 4 bases short and J 1 base short, with 17 bases between. CDR1 MDHEN and CDR2 SYDVKM come from the germline V gene. The CDR3 is 17 amino acids. The CDR3 region is CASSSDGWTESNQPQHF. CDR3 nucleotide sequence: TGTGCCAGCAGTTCGGACGGTTGGACGGAGAGCAATCAGCCCCAGCATTTT.